This is a list of T cell receptor beta chains from one sample in a study of T cell repertoires in cytomegalovirus infection. These receptors lack a known antigen. TCRdb fed the reads into MiXCR, producing one record per CDR3 protein. The data hold 900,000 to 950,000 distinct CDR3 sequences, with approximately 30% observed a single time. The sample was cultured CD8+ T cells from PBMCs, taken from culture after CMV antigen stimulation. The receptors originated from a human donor in good health (CMV status not recorded). Some clones in this sample may be carry-over from other donors' samples. Each CDR3 is given with its conserved first and last residue. D genes are given only for firm matches. The size field is filled for only some rows; it gives once, few, many or a size class.

abundance,d_gene,v_gene,j_gene,CDR3nt,CDR3aa
few,-,TRBV10-3,TRBJ1-6,TGTGCCATCAGTGAGTCGGGCAGGGTTTCAAGCTCCTATAATTCACCCCTCCACTTT,CAISESGRVSSSYNSPLHF
many,TRBD2,TRBV7-6,TRBJ2-3,TGTGCCAGCAGCCGGCCCCGGGGGGGGGGCACAGATACGCAGTATTTT,CASSRPRGGGTDTQYF
-,TRBD2,TRBV7-2,TRBJ2-7,TGTGCCAGCAGCTACGGACTAGCGGGGACCTACGAGCAGTACTTC,CASSYGLAGTYEQYF
few,-,TRBV4-1,TRBJ1-2,TGCGCCAGCAGCCAAGATGGGCAGGGTAATGGCTACACCTTC,CASSQDGQGNGYTF
-,-,TRBV4-1,TRBJ2-1,TGCGCCAGCAGCCAAGCCGATTTGGGGCTGGGGGTCGATGAGCAGTTCTTC,CASSQADLGLGVDEQFF
many,-,TRBV6-6,TRBJ1-1,TGTGCCAGCATACCATCGGGGACGGGGCACACTGAAGCTTTCTTT,CASIPSGTGHTEAFF
-,-,TRBV6-6,TRBJ2-5,TGTGCCAGCAGTTCACGCGTAGGGGAGACCCAGTACTTC,CASSSRVGETQYF
few,TRBD1,TRBV11-3,TRBJ2-7,TGTGCCAGCAGCTACAGGGGTTATGACGAGCAGTACTTC,CASSYRGYDEQYF
few,TRBD1,TRBV5-4,TRBJ2-2,TGTGCCAGCAGCTTGGCCTACAGGGGTACCGGGGAGCTGTTTTTT,CASSLAYRGTGELFF
-,-,TRBV20-1,TRBJ1-1,TGCAGTGCATCCGACAGTTACGAAATGGAAGCTTTCTTT,CSASDSYEMEAFF
-,-,TRBV19,TRBJ1-1,TGTGCCAGTCTCAAGGGCCTTGAAGCTTTCTTT,CASLKGLEAFF
few,-,TRBV12-3/TRBV12-4,TRBJ2-7,TGTGCCAGCAGCCCGGGGCCAGACGACGAGCAGTACTTC,CASSPGPDDEQYF
few,TRBD2,TRBV10-3,TRBJ2-1,TGTGCCATCAGTGAGTACGAGCGGGGGCCCTACAATGAGCAGTTCTTC,CAISEYERGPYNEQFF
-,TRBD1,TRBV5-6,TRBJ1-2,TGTGCCAGCAGCCCTAGAGGAGGGGGCGGCTATGGCTACACCTTC,CASSPRGGGGYGYTF